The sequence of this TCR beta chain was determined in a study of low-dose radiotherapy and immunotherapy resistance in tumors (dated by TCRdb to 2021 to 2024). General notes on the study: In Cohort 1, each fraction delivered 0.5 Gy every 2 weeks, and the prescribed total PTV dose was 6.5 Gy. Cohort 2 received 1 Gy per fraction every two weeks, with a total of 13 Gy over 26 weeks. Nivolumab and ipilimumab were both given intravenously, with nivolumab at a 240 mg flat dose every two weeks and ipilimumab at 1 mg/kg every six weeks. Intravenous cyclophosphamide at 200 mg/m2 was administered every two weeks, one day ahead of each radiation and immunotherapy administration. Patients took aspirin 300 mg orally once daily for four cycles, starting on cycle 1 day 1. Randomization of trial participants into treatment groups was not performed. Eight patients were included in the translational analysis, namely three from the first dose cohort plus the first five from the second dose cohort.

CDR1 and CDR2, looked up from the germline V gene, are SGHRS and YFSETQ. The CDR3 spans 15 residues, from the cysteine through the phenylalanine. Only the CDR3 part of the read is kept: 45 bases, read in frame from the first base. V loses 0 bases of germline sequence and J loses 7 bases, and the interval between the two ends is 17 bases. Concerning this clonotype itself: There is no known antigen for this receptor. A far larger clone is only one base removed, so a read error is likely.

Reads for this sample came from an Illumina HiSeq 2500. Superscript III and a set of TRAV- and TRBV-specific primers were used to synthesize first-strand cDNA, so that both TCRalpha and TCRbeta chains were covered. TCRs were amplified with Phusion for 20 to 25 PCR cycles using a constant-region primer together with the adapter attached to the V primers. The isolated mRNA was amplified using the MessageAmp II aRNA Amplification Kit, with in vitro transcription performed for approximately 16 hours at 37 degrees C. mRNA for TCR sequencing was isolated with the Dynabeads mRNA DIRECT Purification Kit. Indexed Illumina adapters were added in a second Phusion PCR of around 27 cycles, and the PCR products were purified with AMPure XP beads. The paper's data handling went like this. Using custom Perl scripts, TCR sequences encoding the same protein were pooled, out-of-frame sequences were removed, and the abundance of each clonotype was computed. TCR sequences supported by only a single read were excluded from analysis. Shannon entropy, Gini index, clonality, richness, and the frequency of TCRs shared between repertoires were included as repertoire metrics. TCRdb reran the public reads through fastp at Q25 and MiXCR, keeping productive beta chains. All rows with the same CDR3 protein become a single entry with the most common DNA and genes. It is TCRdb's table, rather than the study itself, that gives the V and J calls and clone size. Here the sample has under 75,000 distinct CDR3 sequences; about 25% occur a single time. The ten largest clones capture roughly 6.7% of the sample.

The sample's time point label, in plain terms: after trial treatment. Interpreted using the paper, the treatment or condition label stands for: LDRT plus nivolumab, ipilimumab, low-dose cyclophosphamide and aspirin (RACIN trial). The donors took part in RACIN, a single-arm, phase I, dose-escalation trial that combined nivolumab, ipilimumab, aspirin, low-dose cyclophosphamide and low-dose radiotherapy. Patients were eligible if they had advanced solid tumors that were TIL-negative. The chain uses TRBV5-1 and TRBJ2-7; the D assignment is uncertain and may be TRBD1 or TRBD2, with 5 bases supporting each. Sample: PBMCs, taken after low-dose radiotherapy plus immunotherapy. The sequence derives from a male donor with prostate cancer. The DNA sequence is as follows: TGCGCCAGCAGCTTGGGGGGGTTCTCCTACAATGAGCAGTACTTC. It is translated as CASSLGGFSYNEQYF.